What follows are 9 T cell receptor beta chains derived from one specimen sequenced in a study of cytomegalovirus exposure and HLA in healthy donors. 13 Jbeta primers and 60 Vbeta primers were used for the PCR. Libraries were prepared by immunoSEQ multiplex PCR; TCRdb keeps only in-frame clonotypes and omits some of them. The repertoire has about 63,000 clones, over 60% of them found once; the top ten carry 20% to 25%. Sample: PBMCs. The origin of the receptors is a man between 45 and 60 years old in good health and CMV-seropositive.

This clone was found once. J is TRBJ2-1 and V is TRBV23-1; 7 positions match TRBD2. TRBV23-1 is placed among ORFs of uncertain function. This CDR3 has 16 amino acids. V lost 5 bases and J lost 4; bases outside the gene matches: 11. The CDR3 spells CASSAGVREMYNEQFF. CDR3 DNA sequence: TGCGCCAGCAGTGCTGGGGTGCGGGAGATGTACAATGAGCAGTTCTTC.

This clone was counted only a few times. The V call is TRBV25-1, the J call TRBJ2-6; D may be TRBD2 (7 bases). The CDR3 contains 17 residues. The germline V gene has CDR1 MGHDK and CDR2 SYGVNS. Deletions cut 6 bases from V and 4 bases from J, with 19 bases between. Written as DNA, the CDR3 is TGTGCCAGCAGCCCCCATGAAGGGGGGGCCGGGGCCAACGTCCTGACTTTC. Translated, it gives CASSPHEGGAGANVLTF.

This clone was detected a few times. This chain links TRBV6-5 with TRBJ2-7; 9 bases agree with TRBD2. The germline V gene has CDR1 MNHEY and CDR2 SVGAGI. V shed 0 bases, J shed 4 bases, and the junction held 7 bases outside the gene matches. This CDR3 is built from 16 residues. For the CDR3, the DNA is TGTGCCAGCAGTTACTCTGGCGGGAGGGCTCCTTACGAGCAGTACTTC. Its protein product is CASSYSGGRAPYEQYF.

This chain uses TRBV9 with TRBJ2-3; 10 nucleotides line up with TRBD1. Germline V gene lookup returns CDR1 SGDLS and CDR2 YYNGEE. Trimming took 0 bases from V and 6 from J; bases not matched to a gene: 4. This CDR3 is 15 amino acids long. The CDR3 here is CASSVEGQGSDTQYF. In DNA form, the CDR3 reads TGTGCCAGCAGCGTAGAGGGACAGGGGTCCGATACGCAGTATTTT.

The J gene is TRBJ2-6, the V gene TRBV5-4; TRBD1 is a possible D gene (6 bases). V lost 2 bases to trimming and J lost 0 bases, with 12 bases between them. The CDR3 is 17 amino acids. CDR1 is SGHNT, CDR2 YYREEE, per germline (reference sequence). The CDR3 loop is CASSLGDITSGANVLTF. Written as DNA, the CDR3 is TGTGCCAGCAGCTTAGGGGACATTACCTCTGGGGCCAACGTCCTGACTTTC.

The V call is TRBV27, the J call TRBJ2-7; TRBD1 is a possible D gene (5 bases). Trimming shortened V by 3 bases and J by 0 bases, and 15 bases separated the two germline ends. This CDR3 region has 16 residues. Germline CDR1 MNHEY, CDR2 SMNVEV (reference sequence). CDR3 loop: CASSFTSTVYSYEQYF. The CDR3 DNA reads TGTGCCAGCAGTTTTACCTCGACAGTCTACTCCTACGAGCAGTACTTC.

The V and J genes are TRBV5-1 and TRBJ2-3; tentatively, D is TRBD2 (6 bases). Germline V gene sequence: CDR1 SGHRS, CDR2 YFSETQ. The V and J ends lost 4 bases and 2 bases respectively, with 14 bases between them. The CDR3 totals 15 residues. The CDR3 bases are TGCGCCAGCAGCCTACTGTTAGCGGCCACAGATACGCAGTATTTT. As protein: CASSLLLAATDTQYF. Drawing the rest from reference TRBV5-1 and TRBJ2-3, the complete variable domain is KAGVTQTPRYLIKTRGQQVTLSCSPISGHRSVSWYQQTPGQGLQFLFEYFSETQRNKGNFPGRFSGRQFSNSRSEMNVSTLELGDSALYLCASSLLLAATDTQYFGPGTRLTVL.

The J gene is TRBJ2-5, the V gene TRBV11-2; 9 bases agree with TRBD1. The V and J ends lost 5 bases and 5 bases, in that order; junction bases with no gene match: 12. CDR3 size: 16 residues. The germline V gene encodes CDR1 SGHAT and CDR2 FQNNGV. The CDR3 sequence: CASSRLNRGRGETQYF. The CDR3 DNA follows: TGTGCCAGCAGCCGATTGAACAGGGGGCGCGGTGAGACCCAGTACTTC.

The J gene is TRBJ2-7, the V gene TRBV2; 9 positions match TRBD1. V lost 6 bases and J lost 3; bases outside the gene matches: 3. Germline CDR1 SNHLY, CDR2 FYNNEI. The CDR3 loop spans 13 amino acids. The CDR3, as DNA: TGTGCCAGCAGGGGACAGGGCCGCTACGAGCAGTACTTC. Translation: CASRGQGRYEQYF.